This entry is about one T cell receptor (beta chain). The V end was cut by 4 bases, the J end by 4 bases, with 17 bases between. Per the germline V gene, CDR1 is SGDLS and CDR2 is YYNGEE. CDR3 length equals 15 residues. This entry comes from a study of T cell responses to AZD1222 COVID-19 vaccine. TCRdb keeps only in-frame clones here, not all; method: immunoSEQ multiplex PCR. Among some 120,000 clones listed, roughly 88% were seen once. The gene calls are TRBV9 and TRBJ2-5; D uncertain. The sample was peripheral blood, taken on day 0 of MenACWY control vaccination. The clonotype originates from an adult in good health. CDR3 residues: CASSSPGRSGETQYF. As DNA, the CDR3 is TGTGCCAGCAGCTCCCCCGGTCGTTCAGGAGAGACCCAGTACTTC.